This T cell receptor beta chain was captured by sequencing in a study of PD-L1 blockade in urothelial cancer. This CDR3 is built from 10 residues. Germline CDR1 and CDR2: MGHDK and SYGVNS. Deletions cut 5 bases from V and 6 bases from J, with 5 bases between. This sample's time point: pretreatment peripheral blood. TCRdb's table, derived via immunoSEQ multiplex PCR, lists solely in-frame clones and lacks some. The table records around 66,000 clones, around four fifths of them present only once. The clonotype was recovered from a man in his 70s with urothelial cancer. The chain is built from TRBV25-1 and TRBJ2-7; D gene unclear. The sequencing used PBMCs, collected around atezolizumab (anti-PD-L1) treatment. In DNA, the CDR3 is TGTGCCAGCAGTCTCGGCGAGCAGTACTTC. Its protein is CASSLGEQYF.